This T cell receptor beta chain was retrieved from a study of CD8+CD57+ T cells in acquired aplastic anemia. About the study: The DNA of sorted CD4+ and CD8+ cells averaged 3.2 ug. Regarding the study as a whole: The study identified 25 to 30 CD8+ CDR3 sequences shared by patients and controls.

Germline loops: CDR1 DFQATT, CDR2 SNEGSKA (reference sequence). The CDR3 length is 12 residues. V shed 4 bases and J shed 4 bases, with 10 bases lying between them. Only a few counts were recorded for this clonotype. Its antigen is currently unknown. It was genomic DNA that served as the template for profiling TCR beta VDJ and CDR3. TCRdb reprocessed the reads with MiXCR, giving one entry per CDR3 protein. The sample yields approximately 170,000 distinct CDR3 sequences, 63% seen once. The sample taken for sequencing was sorted CD4+, CD8+, or CD8+CD57+ T cells (not recorded which) from PBMCs. V usage is TRBV20-1 and J usage is TRBJ2-5; no clear D. The clonotype was recovered from a human donor in good health. Here the CDR3 reads CSATKQAETQYF. CDR3 DNA sequence: TGCAGTGCTACAAAGCAGGCAGAGACCCAGTACTTC.